The text below deals with one T cell receptor beta chain. Researchers prepared the TCRbeta library using unique molecular identifiers, the study reports. TCRdb recomputed calls from the PCR reads with MiXCR, one row per CDR3 protein. The top ten clones hold over 9.5% of a sample with 95,000 to 150,000 distinct CDR3 sequences, more than 20% of them seen once. This record comes from a study of T-cell reconstitution after alpha-beta-depleted transplantation in children. The V end lost 5 bases, the J end lost 4 bases, and 16 bases lay between the germline ends. This CDR3 comprises 15 residues. Germline lookup yields CDR1 SGHKS and CDR2 YYEKEE (reference sequence).

The source material was PBMCs, mostly from graft donor cells, sampled 180 days after TCRalphabeta/CD19-depleted stem cell transplant. The J gene is TRBJ1-5, the V gene TRBV5-5; D possibly corresponds to TRBD1 (6 bases). This clonotype originated in a male patient aged 2 to 9 who had a stem cell transplant for chronic granulomatous disease, so the T cells may come from the graft donor. This CDR3 reads CASRRGSLINQPQHF. The CDR3 DNA reads TGTGCCAGCAGGAGGGGGTCATTAATTAATCAGCCCCAGCATTTT. The full variable domain, rest sourced from reference TRBV5-5 and TRBJ1-5, is DAGVTQSPTHLIKTRGQQVTLRCSPISGHKSVSWYQQVLGQGPQFIFQYYEKEERGRGNFPDRFSARQFPNYSSELNVNALLLGDSALYLCASRRGSLINQPQHFGDGTRLSIL.